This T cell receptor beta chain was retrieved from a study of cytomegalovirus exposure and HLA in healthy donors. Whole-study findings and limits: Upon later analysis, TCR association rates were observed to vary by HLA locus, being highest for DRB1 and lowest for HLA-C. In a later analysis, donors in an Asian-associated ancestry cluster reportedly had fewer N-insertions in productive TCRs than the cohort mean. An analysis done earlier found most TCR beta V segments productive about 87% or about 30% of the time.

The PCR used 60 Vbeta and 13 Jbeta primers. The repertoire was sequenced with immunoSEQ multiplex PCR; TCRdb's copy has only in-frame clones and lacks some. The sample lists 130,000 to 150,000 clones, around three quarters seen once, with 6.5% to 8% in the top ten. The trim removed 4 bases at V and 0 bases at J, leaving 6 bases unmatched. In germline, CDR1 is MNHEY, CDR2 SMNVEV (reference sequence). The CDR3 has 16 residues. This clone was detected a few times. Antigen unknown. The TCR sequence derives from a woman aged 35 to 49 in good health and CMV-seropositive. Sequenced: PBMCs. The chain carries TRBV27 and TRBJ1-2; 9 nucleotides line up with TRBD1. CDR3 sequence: CASSSNRDRANYGYTF. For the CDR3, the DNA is TGTGCCAGCAGTTCGAACCGGGACAGGGCTAACTATGGCTACACCTTC.